The entry that follows covers one T cell receptor beta chain sequence. Its specificity is not known. The CDR3 covers 15 residues. In germline, CDR1 is SGHRS, CDR2 YFSETQ. J was trimmed by 1 base and V by 3 bases; bases with no gene match: 4. The sample belongs to a study of cytomegalovirus exposure and HLA in healthy donors. General study points: As immune exposure information, only CMV serostatus was available. At a 0.05 false discovery rate, a later analysis found approximately 17,000 TCR beta sequences to be associated with HLA alleles.

PCR primers comprised 60 Vbeta and 13 Jbeta primers. In the original processing: Later, about 80 million unique TCR beta chains were counted in an analysis, and about 12 million of them were shared. The repertoire was sequenced with immunoSEQ multiplex PCR; TCRdb's copy has only in-frame clones and lacks some. V and J calls and clone size are those listed in that table; D and trimming were worked out from the DNA. The sample has approximately 200,000 clones; 65% to 80% are singletons. The sequence was obtained from a girl aged 2 to 10 in good health and CMV-seronegative. What was sequenced was PBMCs. This rearrangement joins TRBV5-1 to TRBJ2-7; 10 bases match TRBD1. CDR3 residues: CASSWGDRGSYEQYF. DNA for the CDR3: TGCGCCAGCAGCTGGGGGGACAGGGGTTCCTACGAGCAGTACTTC.